What follows are 26 T cell receptor beta chains derived from one specimen sequenced in a study of T cell clones after liver transplantation (dated by TCRdb to between 2017 and 2020). Library construction relied on the immunoSEQ multiplex PCR assay. TCRdb's version of the immuneACCESS table is confined to in-frame rearrangements and falls short of the full clone set. An unresolved V gene accounts for under half of the shortfall where checked; the remainder is of unknown origin. The sample data list fewer than 110,000 clones, and 84% of these were observed just once. The leading ten clones occupy approximately 3% of the sample. The starting material was CD4+ T cells from blood, obtained around 49 months after liver transplant. The receptors were sampled from a human patient who received a liver transplant. After a transplant, certain T cells may trace back to the graft donor.

This clone was detected a few times. V usage is TRBV6-1 and J usage is TRBJ1-2; D uncertain. The CDR3 has 11 residues. V lost 10 bases, J lost 8 bases, and 14 bases lay in between. Germline lookup yields CDR1 MNHNS and CDR2 SASEGT. CDR3 amino acids: CATGQAEGYTF. CDR3 in DNA: TGTGCCACGGGTCAGGCGGAGGGCTACACCTTC.

This chain uses TRBV27 with TRBJ1-3, with a possible D match to TRBD1 (5 bases). The CDR3 is 15 amino acids. Germline CDR1 MNHEY, CDR2 SMNVEV (reference sequence). The V end was cut by 3 bases, the J end by 7 bases, with 16 bases between. CDR3 DNA sequence: TGTGCCAGCAGTTTTACCAGCCCTCCAGGGAACACCATATATTTT. Its protein product is CASSFTSPPGNTIYF.

The chain is built from TRBV7-2 and TRBJ2-3, with 9 bases fitting TRBD2. CDR3 length: 15 residues. The germline gives CDR1 SGHTA, CDR2 FQGNSA. V was pared by 4 bases and J by 4 bases, with 6 bases of the junction left unmatched. The CDR3 loop reads CASSWAGGTSDTQYF. The CDR3 coding sequence is TGTGCCAGCAGCTGGGCGGGGGGGACGTCAGATACGCAGTATTTT.

V and J are TRBV4-1 and TRBJ2-3; D possibly corresponds to TRBD2 (6 bases). CDR3 length: 14 amino acids. CDR1 is MGHRA and CDR2 is YSYEKL in the germline V gene. V dropped 2 bases and J dropped 4 bases, with 10 bases sitting between them. The CDR3, as DNA: TGCGCCAGCAGCCAACAGCGGGTTGCAGATACGCAGTATTTT. Translating gives CASSQQRVADTQYF.

The chain recombines TRBV6-6 with TRBJ2-1; tentatively, D is TRBD2 (6 bases). Germline CDR1 and CDR2: MNHNY and SVGAGI (reference sequence). The CDR3 is made up of 14 amino acids. V lost 6 bases and J 5 bases, leaving 14 bases between the germline ends. DNA of the CDR3: TGTGCCAGCAGAGATAGCGGAAGAAACAATGAGCAGTTCTTC. Protein product: CASRDSGRNNEQFF.

The V gene is TRBV6-5, the J gene TRBJ1-1; tentatively, D is TRBD1 (6 bases). This CDR3 has 15 amino acids. V lost 5 bases to trimming and J lost 5 bases, with 18 bases between them. Germline CDR1 MNHEY, CDR2 SVGAGI. In DNA form, the CDR3 reads TGTGCCAGCAGTCCCATCGGGGGGCGAGGTACTGAAGCTTTCTTT. This translates into CASSPIGGRGTEAFF.

The chain uses TRBV5-8 and TRBJ1-1; D remains unclear. Germline assignment: CDR1 SGHTS and CDR2 YDEGEE. The CDR3 is made up of 11 amino acids. Trimming cost V 3 bases and J 8 bases, with 8 bases left between them. CDR3 sequence (DNA): TGTGCCAGCAGCTGGCTATTAGAAGCTTTCTTT. Translation: CASSWLLEAFF.

The chain links TRBV14 to TRBJ1-6; 8 bases fit TRBD1. Germline loops: CDR1 SGHDN, CDR2 FVKESK. With 7 bases clipped from V and 8 bases from J, the junction kept 4 bases outside the gene matches. This CDR3 contains 13 residues. CDR3 region: CASTRTGHSPLHF. In DNA, the CDR3 is TGTGCCAGCACCCGGACAGGGCATTCACCCCTCCACTTT.

J is TRBJ2-5 and V is TRBV5-1; TRBD1 agrees at 9 bases. The CDR3 has 14 residues. Trimming cost V 5 bases and J 9 bases; bases outside gene matches: 11. From germline, CDR1 is SGHRS and CDR2 YFSETQ. The CDR3, as DNA: TGCGCCAGCAGTTCCGGGACAGGGATTTTGCCCCAGTACTTC. Its translation: CASSSGTGILPQYF.

The chain carries TRBV28 and TRBJ1-5; a weak D match, TRBD1 (6 bases). In germline, CDR1 is MDHEN, CDR2 SYDVKM. The V and J ends lost 7 bases and 0 bases respectively, with 16 bases between them. The length of the CDR3 is 16 residues. For the CDR3, the DNA is TGTGCCAGCAACCTGGCGGACAGAGATAGCAATCAGCCCCAGCATTTT. This encodes CASNLADRDSNQPQHF.

The chain recombines TRBV11-2 with TRBJ2-7; possibly TRBD1 for D (5 bases). Looked up from germline, CDR1 is SGHAT and CDR2 is FQNNGV. The CDR3 has 15 residues. V lost 5 bases and J 6 bases, leaving 20 bases between the germline ends. The CDR3 DNA reads TGTGCCAGCAGCCTCGCGCCACTACAGGTGGGCGAGCAGTACTTC. This encodes CASSLAPLQVGEQYF. Full variable domain (outside the CDR3, taken from reference TRBV11-2 and TRBJ2-7): EAGVAQSPRYKIIEKRQSVAFWCNPISGHATLYWYQQILGQGPKLLIQFQNNGVVDDSQLPKDRFSAERLKGVDSTLKIQPAKLEDSAVYLCASSLAPLQVGEQYFGPGTRLTVT.

This clone was detected only once. This chain joins TRBV28 and TRBJ2-7; D gene ambiguous. Looked up from germline, CDR1 is MDHEN and CDR2 is SYDVKM. The CDR3 spans 16 residues. Trimming shortened V by 5 bases and J by 3 bases, and 20 bases separated the two germline ends. The CDR3 nucleotides are TGTGCCAGCAGTACGCTCGGCTCCCAAGTCAACTACGAGCAGTACTTC. It specifies CASSTLGSQVNYEQYF.

The V and J genes are TRBV15 and TRBJ2-2, with 9 bases lining up with TRBD1. Trimming at V came to 2 bases and at J to 6 bases, leaving 7 bases not matched to a gene. This CDR3 region has 16 residues. Germline V gives CDR1 LNHNV, CDR2 YYDKDF (reference sequence). The CDR3 bases are TGTGCCACCAGCAGAACTCCGGGACAGGGCCCCGGGGAGCTGTTTTTT. This codes for CATSRTPGQGPGELFF.

This clone was seen a single time. The rearrangement links TRBV28 to TRBJ1-1; 8 nucleotides agree with TRBD1. V shed 7 bases and J 1 base; nucleotides not matched to a gene: 2. The CDR3 extends over 13 amino acids. Germline CDR1 MDHEN, CDR2 SYDVKM. The CDR3 region is CASIDRGNTEAFF. CDR3 nucleotides: TGTGCCAGCATTGACAGGGGGAACACTGAAGCTTTCTTT.

The chain combines TRBV11-2 with TRBJ1-2, with 7 bases lining up with TRBD1. CDR1 and CDR2 (germline): SGHAT, FQNNGV. Losses at the gene ends were 1 base for V and 1 base for J; bases not matched to a gene: 0. The CDR3 totals 14 residues. The CDR3 sequence is CASSLGQGNYGYTF. The CDR3 DNA reads TGTGCCAGCAGCTTAGGACAGGGTAACTATGGCTACACCTTC.

The CDR3 here is CASSSNRLSGNQPQHF. The DNA for the CDR3 is TGTGCCAGCAGTTCGAATCGCCTATCCGGCAATCAGCCCCAGCATTTT. The chain joins TRBV6-5 to TRBJ1-5; D is unresolved. The V and J ends lost 4 bases and 2 bases respectively, with 15 bases between them. Germline CDR1 and CDR2: MNHEY and SVGAGI. The CDR3 has 16 residues.

This rearrangement joins TRBV9 to TRBJ2-5; D is uncertain. V shed 1 base and J shed 3 bases, with 4 bases lying between them. CDR1 and CDR2 from the germline V gene are SGDLS and YYNGEE. This CDR3 has 12 amino acids. The CDR3 DNA follows: TGTGCCAGCAGCGTACGGGAAGAGACCCAGTACTTC. It encodes CASSVREETQYF. Drawing the rest from reference TRBV9 and TRBJ2-5, the complete variable domain is DSGVTQTPKHLITATGQRVTLRCSPRSGDLSVYWYQQSLDQGLQFLIQYYNGEERAKGNILERFSAQQFPDLHSELNLSSLELGDSALYFCASSVREETQYFGPGTRLLVL.

The chain couples TRBV9 to TRBJ1-5, with D perhaps TRBD1 (5 bases). The CDR3 contains 13 residues. The germline V gene encodes CDR1 SGDLS and CDR2 YYNGEE. V lost 4 bases and J lost 3, with 8 bases in between. The CDR3 DNA reads TGTGCCAGCAGCCAGGGAACCAATCAGCCCCAGCATTTT. Protein product: CASSQGTNQPQHF. The whole variable domain, remainder taken from reference TRBV9 and TRBJ1-5, is DSGVTQTPKHLITATGQRVTLRCSPRSGDLSVYWYQQSLDQGLQFLIQYYNGEERAKGNILERFSAQQFPDLHSELNLSSLELGDSALYFCASSQGTNQPQHFGDGTRLSIL.

CDR3 bases: TGTGCCAGCAGTCCTTCAGGGGGAAGTGGCTATGGCTACACCTTC. Protein: CASSPSGGSGYGYTF. This chain links TRBV6-5 with TRBJ1-2, with TRBD1 matching over 7 bases. The CDR3 consists of 15 residues. V dropped 5 bases and J dropped 4; count of bases not matched to a gene: 10. Looked up from germline, CDR1 is MNHEY and CDR2 is SVGAGI.

This chain links TRBV5-3 with TRBJ1-6, with D unresolved. TRBV5-3 is reported as an ORF; its role is uncertain. With 4 bases removed from V and 0 bases from J, the gap between germline ends came to 23 bases. This CDR3 contains 20 residues. The CDR3 coding sequence is TGTGCCAGAAGCGGCGCTGACTGGGTCTCCAAGAGCTCCTATAATTCACCCCTCCACTTT. This codes for CARSGADWVSKSSYNSPLHF.

A few counts support this clone. The chain is built from TRBV21-1 and TRBJ2-5; the DNA was not compared with TRBD2, the D call given in the table. TRBV21-1 is a listed pseudogene. The CDR3 covers 15 residues. This chain's CDR3 is CASSKVEGVQETQYF. CDR3 coding DNA: TGTGCCAGCAGCAAAGTGGAGGGAGTTCAAGAGACCCAGTACTTC.

The chain combines TRBV7-2 with TRBJ1-2; 8 positions match TRBD1. Germline assignment: CDR1 SGHTA and CDR2 FQGNSA. The CDR3 runs 17 residues. V lost 6 bases and J lost 0; bases outside the gene matches: 12. The CDR3 bases are TGTGCCAGCAGAATGACAGGGGCAACTATAGCTAACTATGGCTACACCTTC. The encoded protein is CASRMTGATIANYGYTF.

This chain uses TRBV2 with TRBJ2-7; the D is unclear. Per the germline V gene, CDR1 is SNHLY and CDR2 is FYNNEI. The V and J ends lost 9 bases and 8 bases respectively, with 23 bases between them. The CDR3 length is 14 residues. The CDR3 coding sequence is TGTGCCAGTCAGGATGGGCAGACATACGAGAAGCAGTACTTC. Protein product: CASQDGQTYEKQYF.

The rearrangement joins TRBV18 to TRBJ2-1; D remains ambiguous. V lost 4 bases and J 7 bases, leaving 11 bases between the germline ends. The germline V gene encodes CDR1 KGHSH and CDR2 LQKENI. The CDR3 loop spans 13 amino acids. In nucleotides, the CDR3 is TGTGCCAGCTCACGGGATTTGGGGAATGAGCAGTTCTTC. Its protein product is CASSRDLGNEQFF. The variable domain in full, with the rest retrieved from reference TRBV18 and TRBJ2-1, is NAGVMQNPRHLVRRRGQEARLRCSPMKGHSHVYWYRQLPEEGLKFMVYLQKENIIDESGMPKERFSAEFPKEGPSILRIQQVVRGDSAAYFCASSRDLGNEQFFGPGTRLTVL.

The chain employs TRBV11-2 and TRBJ2-7; 8 bases are a match to TRBD2. The CDR3 runs to 17 residues. Germline V gives CDR1 SGHAT, CDR2 FQNNGV. V shed 2 bases and J 0 bases; nucleotides not matched to a gene: 9. The chain's CDR3 is CASSLWSSGGSSYEQYF. The DNA for the CDR3 is TGTGCCAGCAGCTTATGGTCCAGCGGGGGTAGCTCCTACGAGCAGTACTTC.

The rearrangement joins TRBV19 to TRBJ1-6; D is possibly TRBD1 (6 bases). The CDR3 is 15 amino acids. V was shortened by 2 bases and J by 7 bases, with 12 bases between the two germline ends. CDR1 is LNHDA, CDR2 SQIVND, per germline (reference sequence). The CDR3 region is CASSIIGTNNSPLHF. The CDR3 nucleotides read TGTGCCAGTAGTATAATCGGGACAAACAATTCACCCCTCCACTTT.